This T cell receptor beta chain was identified during a study of T cell changes during pregnancy in multiple sclerosis. Germline lookup yields CDR1 MNHNY and CDR2 SVGAGI (reference sequence). The CDR3 covers 15 residues. V was clipped by 5 bases and J by 3 bases, with 16 bases between them. Sequenced by immunoSEQ multiplex PCR; TCRdb stores in-frame clones only, minus some. The sample yields 80,000 to 100,000 clones, approximately 90% seen once. This material consisted of peripheral blood, taken in the second trimester of pregnancy. The chain couples TRBV6-6 to TRBJ1-1; D unclear. This sequence originates from a female donor in good health, enrolled as a control in a pregnancy study. The CDR3 region has the DNA TGTGCCAGCAGTCTATCCTCGGGGTGGGACACTGAAGCTTTCTTT. Translating gives CASSLSSGWDTEAFF.